Following are 21 T cell receptor beta chains from one sample sequenced in a study of T-cell memory formation after mild COVID-19. A single record per CDR3 protein comes from TCRdb applying MiXCR to the 5' RACE reads. The data show 150,000 to 200,000 distinct CDR3 sequences, approximately 14% seen once. Specimen: PBMCs or a T cell subset sorted from them (not recorded which). The receptors derive from an adult woman who had mild COVID-19 (a few samples of this study predate the infection). Cell type and time point are not known.

The V and J genes are TRBV7-6 and TRBJ1-1; 9 positions match TRBD1. The germline gives CDR1 SGHVS, CDR2 FNYEAQ. The V segment lost 5 bases and the J segment 7 bases; nucleotides outside the gene matches: 20. The CDR3 is made up of 18 amino acids. The CDR3: CASSLTRGPGQGGSEAFF. The CDR3 DNA follows: TGTGCCAGCAGCCTAACCCGGGGACCGGGACAGGGAGGGAGTGAAGCTTTCTTT.

This chain connects TRBV5-1 to TRBJ1-5, with D unclear. This CDR3 is built from 14 residues. CDR1 is SGHRS, CDR2 YFSETQ, per germline. The V and J ends lost 0 bases and 4 bases respectively, with 8 bases between them. This chain's CDR3 is CASSLAAGNQPQHF. CDR3 bases: TGCGCCAGCAGCTTGGCAGCAGGAAATCAGCCCCAGCATTTT.

The table lists this clonotype with a few counts. The chain couples TRBV20-1 to TRBJ1-1; D gene uncertain. CDR1 is DFQATT, CDR2 SNEGSKA, per germline (reference sequence). V lost 5 bases and J lost 1, with 14 bases in between. The CDR3 extends over 14 amino acids. CDR3 in amino acids: CSAHAGTTNTEAFF. The CDR3 coding sequence is TGCAGTGCTCATGCAGGTACCACGAACACTGAAGCTTTCTTT.

This clonotype was counted a few times. J is TRBJ2-2 and V is TRBV4-2, with D possibly matching TRBD1 (6 bases). Germline V CDR1 and CDR2: LGHNA, YNFKEQ. The V end was cut by 0 bases, the J end by 0 bases, with 11 bases between. The CDR3 runs 17 residues. CDR3 residues: CASSQDLGAANTGELFF. The CDR3 DNA reads as TGTGCCAGCAGCCAAGATCTGGGGGCAGCGAACACCGGGGAGCTGTTTTTT.

The chain has TRBV4-1 and TRBJ2-3; the D gene could be TRBD1 or TRBD2 (6 bases each). The V end was cut by 7 bases, the J end by 2 bases, with 28 bases between. Germline CDR1 MGHRA, CDR2 YSYEKL. The CDR3 has 19 amino acids. The CDR3 DNA sequence: TGCGCCAGCACCGCCACGGAAGGGGGGTTCGGGGCTTACACAGATACGCAGTATTTT. Translation: CASTATEGGFGAYTDTQYF.

This sequence joins TRBV29-1 and TRBJ2-4; either TRBD1 or TRBD2 may fit D (5 bases each). The CDR3 length is 14 residues. Trimming shortened V by 1 base and J by 2 bases, and 9 bases separated the two germline ends. The V gene's germline CDR1 is SQVTM and CDR2 ANQGSEA. CDR3 loop: CSVEVRGSKNIQYF. In nucleotides, the CDR3 is TGCAGCGTTGAAGTGAGGGGTTCCAAAAACATTCAGTACTTC.

This chain joins TRBV7-3 and TRBJ2-2; tentatively, D is TRBD1 (6 bases). With 5 bases removed from V and 2 bases from J, the gap between germline ends came to 9 bases. The CDR3 has 14 amino acids. Germline CDR1 and CDR2: SGHTA and FQGTGA. The CDR3 spells CASSPDSNTGELFF. CDR3 nucleotide sequence: TGTGCCAGCAGCCCGGACAGTAACACCGGGGAGCTGTTTTTT.

This clonotype showed up just a few times. The chain combines TRBV19 with TRBJ2-7, with D perhaps matching TRBD1 (6 bases). The CDR3 has 11 amino acids. The ends were cut back, 6 bases at V and 6 bases at J, with 9 bases in the middle. Germline V CDR1 and CDR2: LNHDA, SQIVND (reference sequence). CDR3 sequence reads: CASSRGGEQYF. In nucleotides, the CDR3 is TGTGCCAGTAGCAGGGGCGGCGAGCAGTACTTC. The whole variable domain, remainder taken from reference TRBV19 and TRBJ2-7, is DGGITQSPKYLFRKEGQNVTLSCEQNLNHDAMYWYRQDPGQGLRLIYYSQIVNDFQKGDIAEGYSVSREKKESFPLTVTSAQKNPTAFYLCASSRGGEQYFGPGTRLTVT.

The V gene is TRBV7-6, the J gene TRBJ2-1, with D uncertain. The CDR3 runs to 16 residues. Looked up from germline, CDR1 is SGHVS and CDR2 is FNYEAQ. Trimming removed 1 base at V and 6 bases at J, with 16 bases between. CDR3: CASSLVPQDLLNEQFF. CDR3 coding DNA: TGTGCCAGCAGCTTAGTACCCCAGGACCTACTCAATGAGCAGTTCTTC.

This clonotype was detected a few times. The J gene is TRBJ2-7, the V gene TRBV14; 7 nucleotides line up with TRBD2. The CDR3 contains 15 residues. Germline trimming cut 4 bases from V and 3 bases from J; bases unmatched to any gene: 9. Germline V gives CDR1 SGHDN, CDR2 FVKESK. As DNA, the CDR3 is TGTGCCAGCAGCCGACTAGCCACTGTTTACTACGAGCAGTACTTC. Protein product: CASSRLATVYYEQYF.

This clonotype was recorded a few times. This rearrangement joins TRBV11-3 to TRBJ2-1, with 8 nucleotides matching TRBD1. CDR1 is SGHNT, CDR2 YENEEA, per germline. CDR3 length: 15 amino acids. Germline trimming cut 4 bases from V and 3 bases from J; bases unmatched to any gene: 5. Written as DNA, the CDR3 is TGTGCCAGCAGCTCAGACAGGGGTCTCTACAATGAGCAGTTCTTC. Translated: CASSSDRGLYNEQFF.

The chain couples TRBV25-1 to TRBJ1-2; 7 bases are a match to TRBD1. Germline CDR1 is MGHDK and CDR2 is SYGVNS. V lost 1 base to trimming and J lost 5 bases; unmatched junction nucleotides: 13. This CDR3 has 17 residues. This CDR3 is CASSEFRPGTDGYGYTF. The CDR3, as DNA: TGTGCCAGCAGTGAATTCCGGCCTGGGACAGACGGTTATGGCTACACCTTC.

V usage is TRBV7-8 and J usage is TRBJ2-1; 12 bases align to TRBD2. The V segment lost 5 bases and the J segment 6 bases; nucleotides outside the gene matches: 11. The CDR3 consists of 17 residues. Germline V gene data show CDR1 as SGHVS and CDR2 as FQNEAQ. CDR3 sequence: CASSHTLAGGESNEQFF. In nucleotides, the CDR3 is TGTGCCAGCAGCCACACTCTAGCGGGAGGGGAAAGCAATGAGCAGTTCTTC.

The sample holds many counts of this clonotype. The chain joins TRBV5-1 to TRBJ2-1; 8 bases are shared with TRBD2. Trimming at V came to 4 bases and at J to 7 bases, leaving 7 bases not matched to a gene. Germline CDR1 is SGHRS and CDR2 is YFSETQ. This CDR3 region has 14 residues. Here the CDR3 reads CASSQGLGLNEQFF. CDR3 DNA sequence: TGCGCCAGCAGCCAGGGACTAGGGTTAAATGAGCAGTTCTTC.

This clonotype came up many times. This CDR3 is CATSGAGGDSYNEQFF. CDR3 coding DNA: TGTGCCACCAGTGGGGCAGGGGGCGACTCCTACAATGAGCAGTTCTTC. The V gene is TRBV24-1, the J gene TRBJ2-1; TRBD1 matches at 8 bases. The V gene end was trimmed by 5 bases and the J gene end by 0 bases; junction bases not matched to a gene: 5. This CDR3 has 16 amino acids. Germline V CDR1 and CDR2: KGHDR, SFDVKD.

CDR3 sequence (DNA): TGCAGCGTTTACAATGGGGGCACTGAAGCTTTCTTT. Protein product: CSVYNGGTEAFF. V is TRBV29-1 and J is TRBJ1-1; maybe TRBD1 (5 bases). The CDR3 is 12 residues long. The V end was cut by 5 bases, the J end by 4 bases, with 11 bases between. Germline CDR1 SQVTM, CDR2 ANQGSEA.

The chain is built from TRBV5-6 and TRBJ1-1, with a possible D match to TRBD1 (5 bases). The CDR3 sequence is 12 residues long. V lost 4 bases to trimming and J lost 4 bases, with 8 bases between them. From germline, CDR1 is SGHDT and CDR2 YYEEEE. CDR3 region: CASSLGPTEAFF. As DNA, the CDR3 is TGTGCCAGCAGCCTGGGACCCACTGAAGCTTTCTTT. Together with reference TRBV5-6 and TRBJ1-1, the CDR3 gives the full variable domain: DAGVTQSPTHLIKTRGQQVTLRCSPKSGHDTVSWYQQALGQGPQFIFQYYEEEERQRGNFPDRFSGHQFPNYSSELNVNALLLGDSALYLCASSLGPTEAFFGQGTRLTVV.

V is TRBV18 and J is TRBJ2-1, with D perhaps TRBD2 (6 bases). This CDR3 has 15 residues. The germline CDR1 and CDR2 sequences are KGHSH and LQKENI. V was pared by 6 bases and J by 3 bases, with 15 bases between. For the CDR3, the DNA is TGTGCCAGCTCCGCCCGGGTTAGCGGCTACAATGAGCAGTTCTTC. It encodes CASSARVSGYNEQFF.

This clonotype was observed a handful of times. The chain carries TRBV12-3 or TRBV12-4 and TRBJ2-5, with D possibly called TRBD1 or TRBD2 (5 bases each). V lost 4 bases and J lost 4, with 10 bases in between. CDR3 length: 13 residues. The CDR3 spells CASSWAGRETQYF. Here the CDR3 DNA reads TGTGCCAGCAGTTGGGCAGGGAGAGAGACCCAGTACTTC.

The rearrangement uses TRBV24-1 and TRBJ2-7; D is unresolved. The germline V gene encodes CDR1 KGHDR and CDR2 SFDVKD. This CDR3 contains 11 residues. The germline V and J ends were trimmed by 4 bases and 5 bases, with 5 bases remaining between them. CDR3 in amino acids: CATSESDEQYF. CDR3 nucleotide sequence: TGTGCCACCAGTGAGTCTGACGAGCAGTACTTC.

V and J are TRBV12-3 or TRBV12-4 and TRBJ1-1; unclear D gene. The V end was cut by 6 bases, the J end by 5 bases, with 13 bases between. The CDR3 is 13 amino acids. The CDR3 sequence is CASRPTGFTEAFF. CDR3 nucleotide sequence: TGTGCCAGCAGGCCGACGGGGTTTACTGAAGCTTTCTTT.